Below are 24 T cell receptor beta chains sequenced from a single sample in a study of beta chain features in type 1 diabetes. All of the isolated RNA was reverse transcribed, so expressed TCRB transcripts were sequenced. Method: immunoSEQ multiplex PCR; TCRdb's copy keeps in-frame clones and lacks some. The sample has more than 150,000 clones, approximately 9.9% seen once; the top ten hold approximately 2.3%. Sequenced material: central memory CD4+ T cells from blood. These receptors all stem from a woman in her late teens or twenties in good health.

The chain uses TRBV5-1 and TRBJ1-2, with D possibly TRBD1 on 5 matching bases. V lost 4 bases and J 8 bases, leaving 18 bases between the germline ends. Germline values: CDR1 SGHRS, CDR2 YFSETQ. The CDR3 sequence is 14 residues long. The chain's CDR3 is CASSAGTALYGYTF. The CDR3 nucleotides are TGCGCCAGCAGCGCGGGGACGGCGTTGTACGGCTACACCTTC. Full variable domain (outside the CDR3, taken from reference TRBV5-1 and TRBJ1-2): KAGVTQTPRYLIKTRGQQVTLSCSPISGHRSVSWYQQTPGQGLQFLFEYFSETQRNKGNFPGRFSGRQFSNSRSEMNVSTLELGDSALYLCASSAGTALYGYTFGSGTRLTVV.

The chain carries TRBV29-1 and TRBJ2-7; D possibly corresponds to TRBD1 (6 bases). The CDR3 totals 13 residues. The germline CDR1 and CDR2 sequences are SQVTM and ANQGSEA. Trimming took off 3 bases at V and 5 bases at J, with 14 bases between the two ends. The CDR3 reads CSVDWGRGNEQYF. The CDR3 nucleotides read TGCAGCGTTGACTGGGGGCGCGGAAACGAGCAGTACTTC.

V and J are TRBV16 and TRBJ2-5; TRBD1 agrees at 7 bases. The CDR3 has 14 amino acids. Trimming took 0 bases from V and 5 from J; bases not matched to a gene: 3. Looked up from germline, CDR1 is KGHSY and CDR2 is FQNENV. CDR3 loop: CASSQSRGQETQYF. The CDR3 bases are TGTGCCAGCAGCCAATCGAGGGGGCAGGAGACCCAGTACTTC.

The chain employs TRBV5-1 and TRBJ2-2, with TRBD1 matching over 7 bases. Per the germline V gene, CDR1 is SGHRS and CDR2 is YFSETQ. V lost 0 bases, J lost 3 bases, and 2 bases stayed unmatched. The CDR3 totals 15 residues. CDR3 loop: CASSLDQGDTGELFF. The CDR3 DNA follows: TGCGCCAGCAGCTTGGATCAGGGGGACACCGGGGAGCTGTTTTTT.

V is TRBV7-8 and J is TRBJ1-1, with no clear D. With 1 base removed from V and 1 base from J, the gap between germline ends came to 10 bases. The CDR3 totals 15 residues. Germline V gene lookup returns CDR1 SGHVS and CDR2 FQNEAQ. CDR3 sequence reads: CASSLVRLRNTEAFF. CDR3 nucleotides: TGTGCCAGCAGCTTAGTTCGGTTGAGGAACACTGAAGCTTTCTTT.

Comments on this clone: One end of the junction fails to match germline, which may point to a read error. J is TRBJ2-5 and V is TRBV10-3; 9 bases map to TRBD2. This CDR3 has 16 amino acids. Germline assignment: CDR1 ENHRY and CDR2 SYGVKD. DNA of the CDR3: TGTGCCAGCAGTTACGCAGGCGGGGGGGGCCATGGGACCCAGTACTTC. It encodes CASSYAGGGGHGTQYF.

This clone was recorded a few times. V and J are TRBV27 and TRBJ1-1; D gene uncertain. Germline CDR1 and CDR2: MNHEY and SMNVEV (reference sequence). Trimming stripped 9 bases from V and 3 bases from J, with 14 bases between. CDR3 length equals 13 residues. In nucleotides, the CDR3 is TGTGCCAGTTCTCGGCGGGTGGACACTGAAGCTTTCTTT. This codes for CASSRRVDTEAFF.

The chain couples TRBV11-2 to TRBJ1-1, with D possibly being TRBD1 (6 bases). CDR3 size: 16 residues. V lost 5 bases, J lost 0 bases, and 16 bases lay in between. Germline values: CDR1 SGHAT, CDR2 FQNNGV. CDR3: CASSDRKTGLNTEAFF. The DNA for the CDR3 is TGTGCCAGCAGCGACCGCAAAACAGGGTTGAACACTGAAGCTTTCTTT.

This clone was seen a handful of times. The chain couples TRBV7-8 to TRBJ1-1; D may be TRBD1 (6 bases). Trimming took off 3 bases at V and 1 base at J, with 9 bases between the two ends. CDR3 length: 14 residues. Germline CDR1 reads SGHVS; CDR2 reads FQNEAQ. The CDR3 sequence is CASSFQGPNTEAFF. The CDR3 nucleotides are TGTGCCAGCAGCTTTCAGGGGCCGAACACTGAAGCTTTCTTT. Drawing the rest from reference TRBV7-8 and TRBJ1-1, the complete variable domain is GAGVSQSPRYKVAKRGQDVALRCDPISGHVSLFWYQQALGQGPEFLTYFQNEAQLDKSGLPSDRFFAERPEGSVSTLKIQRTQQEDSAVYLCASSFQGPNTEAFFGQGTRLTVV.

This clone appeared a single time. The chain recombines TRBV5-4 with TRBJ2-1; 8 bases map to TRBD1. Looked up from germline, CDR1 is SGHNT and CDR2 is YYREEE (reference sequence). Trimming removed 4 bases from V and 1 base from J; junction bases left unmatched: 7. The CDR3 runs 16 residues. CDR3 residues: CASSQTGTGSYNEQFF. CDR3 in DNA: TGTGCCAGCAGCCAGACCGGGACAGGATCCTACAATGAGCAGTTCTTC.

This clone came up a few times. V usage is TRBV5-1 and J usage is TRBJ2-7; TRBD2 is a possible D gene (6 bases). The germline V gene has CDR1 SGHRS and CDR2 YFSETQ. The V end was cut by 4 bases, the J end by 6 bases, with 11 bases between. This CDR3 contains 12 residues. This CDR3 is CASSLLEGEQYF. For the CDR3, the DNA is TGCGCCAGCAGCCTCCTGGAGGGCGAGCAGTACTTC.

In its sample, this clone was seen a few times. The rearrangement links TRBV29-1 to TRBJ2-1; D uncertain. Between the trimmed V and J ends, which lost 4 bases and 2 bases, there was a span of 9 bases. Germline-derived CDR1 and CDR2 are SQVTM and ANQGSEA. CDR3 length equals 13 residues. The DNA of the CDR3 is TGCAGCGTTGTAGCCCTGCCCTACAATGAGCAGTTCTTC. It yields the protein CSVVALPYNEQFF.

This clone showed up just a few times. The CDR3 DNA is TGTGCCAGCAGCTTAGGCAGGAGGGACCGGGAGCTGTTTTTT. It is translated as CASSLGRRDRELFF. The chain combines TRBV13 with TRBJ2-2; tentative D call: TRBD2 (6 bases). The CDR3 length is 14 residues. The V gene's germline CDR1 is PRHDT and CDR2 FYEKMQ (reference sequence). The V end lost 0 bases, the J end lost 9 bases, and 11 bases lay between the germline ends. Filled out from reference TRBV13 and TRBJ2-2, the complete variable domain reads AAGVIQSPRHLIKEKRETATLKCYPIPRHDTVYWYQQGPGQDPQFLISFYEKMQSDKGSIPDRFSAQQFSDYHSELNMSSLELGDSALYFCASSLGRRDRELFFGEGSRLTVL.

This clone was picked up a small number of times. The chain employs TRBV18 and TRBJ2-2; D is uncertain. The CDR3 has 13 residues. The V end lost 5 bases, the J end lost 0 bases, and 4 bases lay between the germline ends. In germline, CDR1 is KGHSH, CDR2 LQKENI. CDR3 DNA: TGTGCCAGCTCATCTTCGAACACCGGGGAGCTGTTTTTT. This sequence encodes CASSSSNTGELFF.

This clone has a handful of counts. The chain has TRBV18 and TRBJ2-1, with TRBD2 matching over 10 bases. The germline gives CDR1 KGHSH, CDR2 LQKENI. The CDR3 consists of 16 residues. With V trimmed by 6 bases and J by 1 base, 6 bases remained unmatched. The CDR3 DNA reads TGTGCCAGCTCGGTAGGACTAGCGGAGTCCTACAATGAGCAGTTCTTC. Protein sequence: CASSVGLAESYNEQFF.

The genes are TRBV7-6 and TRBJ2-5, with TRBD1 identical over 11 bases. Germline V gene data show CDR1 as SGHVS and CDR2 as FNYEAQ. The V gene end was trimmed by 1 base and the J gene end by 4 bases; junction bases not matched to a gene: 5. This CDR3 spans 16 amino acids. The CDR3 bases are TGTGCCAGCAGCTTAGTGGGACAGGGGGGAGGAGAGACCCAGTACTTC. It translates to CASSLVGQGGGETQYF.

This clone has a handful of counts. This chain joins TRBV19 and TRBJ2-1; TRBD2 matches 10 bases. The CDR3 contains 16 residues. Losses at the gene ends were 4 bases for V and 8 bases for J; bases not matched to a gene: 11. The germline V gene encodes CDR1 LNHDA and CDR2 SQIVND (reference sequence). The CDR3 region has the DNA TGTGCCAGTAGTAGTCCAGCGGGGGGGCTAGGTGATGAGCAGTTCTTC. Protein product: CASSSPAGGLGDEQFF.

This rearrangement joins TRBV10-3 to TRBJ2-5; TRBD2 matches at 12 bases. The CDR3 has 18 residues. Losses at the gene ends were 0 bases for V and 1 base for J; bases not matched to a gene: 6. Germline CDR1 and CDR2: ENHRY and SYGVKD. The chain's CDR3 is CAISESPGLAGIQETQYF. The DNA for the CDR3 is TGTGCCATCAGTGAGTCACCGGGACTAGCGGGTATCCAAGAGACCCAGTACTTC.

The chain recombines TRBV2 with TRBJ1-4; D is perhaps TRBD1 (6 bases). Looked up from germline, CDR1 is SNHLY and CDR2 is FYNNEI. The germline V and J ends were trimmed by 8 bases and 8 bases, with 15 bases remaining between them. The CDR3 has 13 amino acids. The CDR3 protein is CASGSGAREKLFF. Here the CDR3 DNA reads TGTGCCAGCGGGTCAGGGGCGCGCGAAAAACTGTTTTTT.

This clone occurred a few times. The rearrangement links TRBV9 to TRBJ2-3; 12 bases align to TRBD2. The CDR3 is 16 amino acids. The J segment lost 1 base and the V segment lost 4 bases, leaving 4 bases of the junction unmatched. Germline lookup yields CDR1 SGDLS and CDR2 YYNGEE. The CDR3 region is CASSFRLAGGTDTQYF. The CDR3 DNA reads as TGTGCCAGCAGCTTCAGACTAGCGGGGGGCACAGATACGCAGTATTTT.

A few counts support this clone. J is TRBJ2-5 and V is TRBV4-1; 8 positions match TRBD2. The CDR3 runs 17 residues. CDR1 is MGHRA and CDR2 is YSYEKL in the germline V gene. The junction had 8 bases not matched to a gene; V was cut back by 1 base and J by 1 base. This CDR3 is CASSQVAQRGSQETQYF. In DNA form, the CDR3 reads TGCGCCAGCAGCCAAGTAGCCCAGCGGGGGAGCCAAGAGACCCAGTACTTC.

The gene calls are TRBV18 and TRBJ2-6; 7 bases align to TRBD1. The CDR3 totals 18 residues. V was pared by 2 bases and J by 0 bases, with 7 bases of the junction left unmatched. CDR1 is KGHSH and CDR2 is LQKENI in the germline V gene. CDR3 in DNA: TGTGCCAGCTCACCAGCCGCCACAGGGGTCTCTGGGGCCAACGTCCTGACTTTC. This sequence encodes CASSPAATGVSGANVLTF.

This clone was observed a few times. The gene calls are TRBV11-1 and TRBJ2-5; D is unclear. V was pared by 0 bases and J by 5 bases, with 4 bases between. Germline V gives CDR1 SGHAT, CDR2 FQDESV (reference sequence). This CDR3 has 12 amino acids. The CDR3: CASSLARETQYF. CDR3 coding DNA: TGTGCCAGCAGCTTAGCGCGGGAGACCCAGTACTTC.

The chain has TRBV30 and TRBJ2-5; the D is unclear. There are 13 residues in the CDR3. Germline-derived CDR1 and CDR2 are GTSNPN and SVGIG (reference sequence). Trimming cost V 0 bases and J 5 bases, with 10 bases left between them. CDR3 coding DNA: TGTGCCTGGAGTGTACGAGAGGTGGAGACCCAGTACTTC. Translating gives CAWSVREVETQYF.